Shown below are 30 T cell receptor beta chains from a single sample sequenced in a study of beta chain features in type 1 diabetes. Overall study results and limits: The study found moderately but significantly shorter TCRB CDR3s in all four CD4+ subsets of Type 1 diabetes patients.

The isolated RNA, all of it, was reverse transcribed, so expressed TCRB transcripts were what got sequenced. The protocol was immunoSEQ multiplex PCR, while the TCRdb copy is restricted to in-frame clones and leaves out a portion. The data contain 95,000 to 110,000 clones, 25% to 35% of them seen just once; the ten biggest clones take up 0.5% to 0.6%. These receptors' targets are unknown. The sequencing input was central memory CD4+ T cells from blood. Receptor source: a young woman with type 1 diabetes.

The CDR3, as DNA: TGCAGCGTTGAAGATTTGGGGAGTCTGGGCTACGAGCAGTACTTC. Residues: CSVEDLGSLGYEQYF. This rearrangement joins TRBV29-1 to TRBJ2-7; D might be TRBD2 (5 bases). There are 15 residues in the CDR3. Germline assignment: CDR1 SQVTM and CDR2 ANQGSEA. The V end lost 0 bases, the J end lost 3 bases, and 15 bases lay between the germline ends.

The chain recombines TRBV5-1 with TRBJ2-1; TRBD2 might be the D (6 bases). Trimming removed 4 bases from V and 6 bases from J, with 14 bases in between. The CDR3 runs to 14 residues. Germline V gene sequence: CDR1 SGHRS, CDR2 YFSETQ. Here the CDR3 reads CASSPGDFSNEQFF. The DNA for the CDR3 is TGCGCCAGCAGCCCGGGGGATTTCTCCAATGAGCAGTTCTTC.

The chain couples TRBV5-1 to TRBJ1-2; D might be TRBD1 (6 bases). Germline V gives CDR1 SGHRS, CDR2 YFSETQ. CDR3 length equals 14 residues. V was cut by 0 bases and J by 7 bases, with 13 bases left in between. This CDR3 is CASSLELQGRGYTF. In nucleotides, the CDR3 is TGCGCCAGCAGCTTGGAGTTACAGGGACGTGGCTACACCTTC.

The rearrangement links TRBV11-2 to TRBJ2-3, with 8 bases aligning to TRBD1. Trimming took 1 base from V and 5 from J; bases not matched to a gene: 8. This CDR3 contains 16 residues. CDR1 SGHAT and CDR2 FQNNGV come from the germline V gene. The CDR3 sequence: CASSLGTGNIKDTQYF. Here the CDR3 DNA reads TGTGCCAGCAGCTTAGGGACAGGGAATATAAAAGATACGCAGTATTTT.

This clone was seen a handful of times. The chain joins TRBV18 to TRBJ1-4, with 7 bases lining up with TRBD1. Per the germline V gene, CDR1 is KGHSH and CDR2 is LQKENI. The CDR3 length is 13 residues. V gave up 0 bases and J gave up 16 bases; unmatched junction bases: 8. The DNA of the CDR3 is TGTGCCAGCTCACCACCTTCTACAGGGGCGCGGTTTTTT. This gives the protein CASSPPSTGARFF.

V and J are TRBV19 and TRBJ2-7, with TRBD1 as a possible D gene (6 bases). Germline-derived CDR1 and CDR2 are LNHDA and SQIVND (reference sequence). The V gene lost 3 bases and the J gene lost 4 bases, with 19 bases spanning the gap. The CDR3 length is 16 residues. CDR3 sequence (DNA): TGTGCCAGTAGTATCTTCTCTCGTGGGGGCCGATACGAGCAGTACTTC. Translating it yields CASSIFSRGGRYEQYF.

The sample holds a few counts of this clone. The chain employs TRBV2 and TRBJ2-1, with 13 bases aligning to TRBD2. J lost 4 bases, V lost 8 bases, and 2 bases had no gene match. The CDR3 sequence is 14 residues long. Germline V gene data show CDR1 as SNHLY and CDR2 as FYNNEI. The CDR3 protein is CASRTSGGYNEQFF. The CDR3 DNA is TGTGCCAGCCGGACTAGCGGGGGATACAATGAGCAGTTCTTC.

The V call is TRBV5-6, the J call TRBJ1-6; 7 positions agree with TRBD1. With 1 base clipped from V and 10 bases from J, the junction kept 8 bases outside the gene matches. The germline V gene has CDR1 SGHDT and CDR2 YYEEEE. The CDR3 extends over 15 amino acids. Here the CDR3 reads CASSLSDRAESPLHF. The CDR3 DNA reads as TGTGCCAGCAGCTTGAGCGACAGGGCAGAATCACCCCTCCACTTT.

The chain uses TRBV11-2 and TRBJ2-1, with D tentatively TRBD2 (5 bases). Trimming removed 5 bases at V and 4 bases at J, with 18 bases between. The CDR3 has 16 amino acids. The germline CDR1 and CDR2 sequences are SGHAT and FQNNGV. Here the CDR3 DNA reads TGTGCCAGCAGCAGAAACGGGGTGACCAATTACAATGAGCAGTTCTTC. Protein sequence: CASSRNGVTNYNEQFF.

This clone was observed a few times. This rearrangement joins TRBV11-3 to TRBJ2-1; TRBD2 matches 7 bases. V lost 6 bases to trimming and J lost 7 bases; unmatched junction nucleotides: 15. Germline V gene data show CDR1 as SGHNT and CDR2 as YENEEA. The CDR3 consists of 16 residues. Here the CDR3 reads CASSSPFGGRANEQFF. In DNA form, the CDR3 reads TGTGCCAGCAGTTCCCCCTTTGGCGGGAGAGCAAATGAGCAGTTCTTC.

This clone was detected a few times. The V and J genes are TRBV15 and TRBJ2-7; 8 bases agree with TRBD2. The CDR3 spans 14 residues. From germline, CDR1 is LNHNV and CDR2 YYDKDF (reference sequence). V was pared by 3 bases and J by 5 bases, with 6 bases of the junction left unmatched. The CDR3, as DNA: TGTGCCACCAGCAGTCGGACTAGCTTCCACGAGCAGTACTTC. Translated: CATSSRTSFHEQYF.

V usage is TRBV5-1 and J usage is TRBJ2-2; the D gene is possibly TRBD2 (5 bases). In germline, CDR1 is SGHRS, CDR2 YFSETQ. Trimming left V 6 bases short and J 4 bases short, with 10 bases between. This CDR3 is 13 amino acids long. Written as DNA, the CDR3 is TGCGCCAGCACCCGGGGTTTCACCGGGGAGCTGTTTTTT. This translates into CASTRGFTGELFF.

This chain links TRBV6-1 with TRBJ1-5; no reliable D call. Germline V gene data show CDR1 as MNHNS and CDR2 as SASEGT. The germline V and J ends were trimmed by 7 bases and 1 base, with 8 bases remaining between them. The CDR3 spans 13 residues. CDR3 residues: CASNLRSNQPQHF. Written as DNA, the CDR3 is TGTGCCAGCAACCTGAGAAGCAATCAGCCCCAGCATTTT.

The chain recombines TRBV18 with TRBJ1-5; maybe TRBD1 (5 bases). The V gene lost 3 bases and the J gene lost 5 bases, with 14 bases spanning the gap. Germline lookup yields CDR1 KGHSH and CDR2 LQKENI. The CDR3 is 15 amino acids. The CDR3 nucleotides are TGTGCCAGCTCACCCACAACGGGCAGGGATCAGCCCCAGCATTTT. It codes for CASSPTTGRDQPQHF.

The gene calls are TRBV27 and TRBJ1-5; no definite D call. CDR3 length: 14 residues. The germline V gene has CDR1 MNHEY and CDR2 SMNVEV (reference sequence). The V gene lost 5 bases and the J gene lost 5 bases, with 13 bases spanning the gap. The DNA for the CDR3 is TGTGCCAGCAGTCTTACGTACGGTGATCAGCCCCAGCATTTT. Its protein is CASSLTYGDQPQHF.

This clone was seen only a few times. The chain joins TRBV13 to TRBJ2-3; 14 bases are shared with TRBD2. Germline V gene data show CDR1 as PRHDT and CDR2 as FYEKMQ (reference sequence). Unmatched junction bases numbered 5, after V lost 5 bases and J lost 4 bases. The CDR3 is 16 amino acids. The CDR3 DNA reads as TGTGCCAGCAGCCCGGGACTAGCGGGAGTGGCAGATACGCAGTATTTT. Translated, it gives CASSPGLAGVADTQYF. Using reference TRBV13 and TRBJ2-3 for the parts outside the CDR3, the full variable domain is AAGVIQSPRHLIKEKRETATLKCYPIPRHDTVYWYQQGPGQDPQFLISFYEKMQSDKGSIPDRFSAQQFSDYHSELNMSSLELGDSALYFCASSPGLAGVADTQYFGPGTRLTVL.

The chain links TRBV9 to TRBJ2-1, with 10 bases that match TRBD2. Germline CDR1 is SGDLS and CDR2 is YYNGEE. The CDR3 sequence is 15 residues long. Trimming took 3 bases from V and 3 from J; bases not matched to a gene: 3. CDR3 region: CASSAGLADYNEQFF. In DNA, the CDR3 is TGTGCCAGCAGCGCCGGACTAGCGGACTACAATGAGCAGTTCTTC.

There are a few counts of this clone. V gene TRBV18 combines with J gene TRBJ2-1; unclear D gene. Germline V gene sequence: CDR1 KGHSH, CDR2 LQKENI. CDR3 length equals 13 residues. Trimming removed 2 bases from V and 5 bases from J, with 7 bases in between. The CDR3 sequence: CASSPTSNNEQFF. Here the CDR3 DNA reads TGTGCCAGCTCACCAACGAGCAACAATGAGCAGTTCTTC.

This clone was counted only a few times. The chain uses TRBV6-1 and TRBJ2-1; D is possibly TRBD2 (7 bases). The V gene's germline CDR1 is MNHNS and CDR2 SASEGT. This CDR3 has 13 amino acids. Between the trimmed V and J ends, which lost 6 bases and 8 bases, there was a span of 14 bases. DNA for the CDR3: TGTGCCAGCAGAAGGGGGGGTGGCGATGAGCAGTTCTTC. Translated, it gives CASRRGGGDEQFF.

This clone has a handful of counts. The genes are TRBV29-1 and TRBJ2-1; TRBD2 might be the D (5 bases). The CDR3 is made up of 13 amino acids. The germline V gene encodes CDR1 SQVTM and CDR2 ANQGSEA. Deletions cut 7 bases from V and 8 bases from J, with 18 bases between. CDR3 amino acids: CSASPRGSDEQFF. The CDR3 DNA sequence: TGCAGCGCCTCACCCCGGGGATCGGATGAGCAGTTCTTC.

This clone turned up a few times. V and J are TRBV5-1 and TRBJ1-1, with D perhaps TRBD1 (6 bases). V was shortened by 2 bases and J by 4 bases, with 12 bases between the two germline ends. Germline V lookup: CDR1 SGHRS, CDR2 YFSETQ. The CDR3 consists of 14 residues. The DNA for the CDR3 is TGCGCCAGCAGCTTCAGGGAAGGGGGCACTGAAGCTTTCTTT. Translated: CASSFREGGTEAFF.

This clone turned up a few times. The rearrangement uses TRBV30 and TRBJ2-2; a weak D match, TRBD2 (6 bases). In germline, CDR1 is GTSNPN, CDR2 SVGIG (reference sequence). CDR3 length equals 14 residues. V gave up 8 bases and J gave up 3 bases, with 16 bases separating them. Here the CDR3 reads CARNAGMDTGELFF. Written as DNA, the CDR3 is TGTGCCCGGAACGCGGGGATGGACACCGGGGAGCTGTTTTTT.

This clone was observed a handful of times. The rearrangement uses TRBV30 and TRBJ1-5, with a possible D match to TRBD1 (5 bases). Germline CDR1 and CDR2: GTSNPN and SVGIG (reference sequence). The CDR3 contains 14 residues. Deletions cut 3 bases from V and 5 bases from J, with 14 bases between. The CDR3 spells CAWSAGQVDQPQHF. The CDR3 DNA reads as TGTGCCTGGAGCGCGGGGCAAGTCGATCAGCCCCAGCATTTT.

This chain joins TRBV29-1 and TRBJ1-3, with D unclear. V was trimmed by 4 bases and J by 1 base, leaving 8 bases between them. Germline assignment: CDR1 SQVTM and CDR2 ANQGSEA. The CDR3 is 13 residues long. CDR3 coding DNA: TGCAGCGTTGCGGGAAGGTCTGGAAACACCATATATTTT. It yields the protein CSVAGRSGNTIYF.

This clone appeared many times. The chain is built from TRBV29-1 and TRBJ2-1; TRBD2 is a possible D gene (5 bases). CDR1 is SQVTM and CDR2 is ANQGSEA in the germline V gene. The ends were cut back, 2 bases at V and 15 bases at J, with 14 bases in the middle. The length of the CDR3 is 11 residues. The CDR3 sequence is CSVESGVGWFF. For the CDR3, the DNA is TGCAGCGTTGAAAGCGGCGTCGGTTGGTTCTTC.

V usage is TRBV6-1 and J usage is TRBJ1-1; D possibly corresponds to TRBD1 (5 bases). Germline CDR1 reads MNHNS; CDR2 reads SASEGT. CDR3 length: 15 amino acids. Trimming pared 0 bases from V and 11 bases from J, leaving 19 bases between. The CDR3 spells CASSEALGGDLGAFF. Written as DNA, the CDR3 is TGTGCCAGCAGTGAAGCGTTGGGGGGGGACCTGGGGGCTTTCTTT.

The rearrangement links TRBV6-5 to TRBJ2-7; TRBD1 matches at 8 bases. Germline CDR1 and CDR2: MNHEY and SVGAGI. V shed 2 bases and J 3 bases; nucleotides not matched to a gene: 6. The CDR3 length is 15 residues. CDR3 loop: CASSYPRQGYYEQYF. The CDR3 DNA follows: TGTGCCAGCAGTTACCCTAGACAGGGGTACTACGAGCAGTACTTC.

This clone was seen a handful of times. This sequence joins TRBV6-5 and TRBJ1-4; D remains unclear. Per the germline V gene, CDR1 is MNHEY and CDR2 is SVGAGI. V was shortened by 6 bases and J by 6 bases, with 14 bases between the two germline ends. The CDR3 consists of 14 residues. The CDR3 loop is CASSLLLGDEKLFF. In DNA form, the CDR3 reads TGTGCCAGCAGCCTGCTCCTCGGGGATGAAAAACTGTTTTTT.

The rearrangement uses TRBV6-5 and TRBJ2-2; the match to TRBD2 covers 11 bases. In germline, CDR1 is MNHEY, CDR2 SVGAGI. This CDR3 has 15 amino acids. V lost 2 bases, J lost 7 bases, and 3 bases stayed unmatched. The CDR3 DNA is TGTGCCAGCAGTTACCGAGGACTAGCGGGCGGGGAGCTGTTTTTT. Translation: CASSYRGLAGGELFF.

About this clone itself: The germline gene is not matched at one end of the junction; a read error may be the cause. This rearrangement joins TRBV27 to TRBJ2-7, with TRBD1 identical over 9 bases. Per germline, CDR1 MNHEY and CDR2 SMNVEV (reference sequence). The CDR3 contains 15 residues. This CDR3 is CANSRGTGTAGEQYF. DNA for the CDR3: TGTGCCAACAGTAGGGGGACAGGGACGGCGGGCGAGCAGTACTTC.